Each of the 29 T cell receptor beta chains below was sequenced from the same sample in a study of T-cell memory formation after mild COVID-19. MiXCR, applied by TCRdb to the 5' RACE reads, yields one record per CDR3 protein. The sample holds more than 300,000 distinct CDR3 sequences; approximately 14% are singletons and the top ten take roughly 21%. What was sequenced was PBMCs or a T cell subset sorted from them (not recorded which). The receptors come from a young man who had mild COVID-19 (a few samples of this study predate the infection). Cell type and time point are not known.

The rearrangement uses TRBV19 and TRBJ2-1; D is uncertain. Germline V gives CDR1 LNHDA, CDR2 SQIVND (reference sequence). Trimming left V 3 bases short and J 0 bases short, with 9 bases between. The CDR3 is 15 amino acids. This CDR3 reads CASSIADTSYNEQFF. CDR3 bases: TGTGCCAGTAGTATTGCAGACACCTCCTACAATGAGCAGTTCTTC.

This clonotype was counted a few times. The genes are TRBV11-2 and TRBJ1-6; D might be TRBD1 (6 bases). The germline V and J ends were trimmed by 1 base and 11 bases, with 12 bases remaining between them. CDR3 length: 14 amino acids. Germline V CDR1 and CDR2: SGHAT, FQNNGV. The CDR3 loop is CASSLALGAAPLHF. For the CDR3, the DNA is TGTGCCAGCAGCTTAGCTCTGGGGGCGGCACCCCTCCACTTT.

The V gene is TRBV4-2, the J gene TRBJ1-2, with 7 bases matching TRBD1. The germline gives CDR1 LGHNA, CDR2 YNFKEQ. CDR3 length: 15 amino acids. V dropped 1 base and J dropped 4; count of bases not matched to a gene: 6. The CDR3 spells CASSQAWDSLYGYTF. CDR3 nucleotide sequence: TGTGCCAGCAGCCAAGCTTGGGACAGCCTCTATGGCTACACCTTC.

In DNA form, the CDR3 reads TGTGCCAGCAGTTACTATGGGCCGATCAGGGGCAATCAGCCCCAGCATTTT. Protein: CASSYYGPIRGNQPQHF. The V and J genes are TRBV6-5 and TRBJ1-5, with D possibly being TRBD1 (5 bases). The V and J ends lost 1 base and 2 bases respectively, with 15 bases between them. The germline V gene encodes CDR1 MNHEY and CDR2 SVGAGI. CDR3 size: 17 residues.

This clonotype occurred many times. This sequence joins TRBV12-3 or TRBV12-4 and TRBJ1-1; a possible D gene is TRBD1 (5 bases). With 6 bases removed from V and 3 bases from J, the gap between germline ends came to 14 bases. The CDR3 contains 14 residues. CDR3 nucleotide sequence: TGTGCCAGCAGCCCTGGGGGGGACTACACTGAAGCTTTCTTT. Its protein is CASSPGGDYTEAFF.

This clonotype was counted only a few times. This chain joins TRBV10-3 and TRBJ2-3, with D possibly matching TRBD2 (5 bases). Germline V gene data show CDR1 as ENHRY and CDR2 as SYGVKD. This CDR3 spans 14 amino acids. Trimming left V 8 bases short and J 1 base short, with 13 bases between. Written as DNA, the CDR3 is TGTGCCATCCAAGAAGCGGACCGCACAGATACGCAGTATTTT. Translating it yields CAIQEADRTDTQYF.

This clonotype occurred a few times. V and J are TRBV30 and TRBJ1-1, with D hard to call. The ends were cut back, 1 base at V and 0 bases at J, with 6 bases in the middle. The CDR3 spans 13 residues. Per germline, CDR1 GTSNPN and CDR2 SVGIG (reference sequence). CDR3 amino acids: CAWSDLVNTEAFF. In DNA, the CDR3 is TGTGCCTGGAGTGACCTAGTGAACACTGAAGCTTTCTTT.

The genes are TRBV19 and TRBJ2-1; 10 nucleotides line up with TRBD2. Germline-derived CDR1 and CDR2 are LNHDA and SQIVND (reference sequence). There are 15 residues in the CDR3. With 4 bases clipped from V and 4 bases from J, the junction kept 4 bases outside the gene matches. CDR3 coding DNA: TGTGCCAGTAGTACGGGGACTAGCGTATACAATGAGCAGTTCTTC. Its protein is CASSTGTSVYNEQFF.

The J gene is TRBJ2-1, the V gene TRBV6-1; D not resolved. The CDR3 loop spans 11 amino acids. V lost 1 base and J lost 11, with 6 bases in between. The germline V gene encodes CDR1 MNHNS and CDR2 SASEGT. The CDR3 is CASSEGPKQFF. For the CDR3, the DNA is TGTGCCAGCAGTGAAGGGCCAAAGCAGTTCTTC.

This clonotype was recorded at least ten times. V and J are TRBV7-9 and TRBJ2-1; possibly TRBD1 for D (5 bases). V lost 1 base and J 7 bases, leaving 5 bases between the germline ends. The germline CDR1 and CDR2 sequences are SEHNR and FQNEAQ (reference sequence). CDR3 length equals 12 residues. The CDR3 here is CASSLDRNEQFF. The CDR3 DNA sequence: TGTGCCAGCAGCTTAGACAGGAATGAGCAGTTCTTC.

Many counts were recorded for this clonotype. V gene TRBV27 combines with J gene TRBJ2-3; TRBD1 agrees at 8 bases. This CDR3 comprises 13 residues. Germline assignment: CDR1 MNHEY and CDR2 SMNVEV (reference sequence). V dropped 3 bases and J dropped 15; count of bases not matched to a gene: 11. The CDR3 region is CASSFRLQGVEYF. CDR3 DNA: TGTGCCAGCAGTTTTCGCTTACAGGGGGTGGAATATTTT.

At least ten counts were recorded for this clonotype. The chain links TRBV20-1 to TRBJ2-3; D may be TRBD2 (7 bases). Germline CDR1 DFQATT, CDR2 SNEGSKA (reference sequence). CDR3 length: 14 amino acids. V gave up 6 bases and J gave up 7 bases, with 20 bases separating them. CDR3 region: CSARGGGAGYTQYF. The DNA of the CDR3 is TGCAGTGCGCGTGGGGGGGGCGCGGGTTATACGCAGTATTTT.

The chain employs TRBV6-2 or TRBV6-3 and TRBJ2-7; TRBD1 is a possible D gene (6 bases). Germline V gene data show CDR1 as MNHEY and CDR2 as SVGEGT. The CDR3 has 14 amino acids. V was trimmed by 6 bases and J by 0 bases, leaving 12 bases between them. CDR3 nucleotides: TGTGCCAGCAGGCCGGGACACCTCTCCTACGAGCAGTACGTC. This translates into CASRPGHLSYEQYV.

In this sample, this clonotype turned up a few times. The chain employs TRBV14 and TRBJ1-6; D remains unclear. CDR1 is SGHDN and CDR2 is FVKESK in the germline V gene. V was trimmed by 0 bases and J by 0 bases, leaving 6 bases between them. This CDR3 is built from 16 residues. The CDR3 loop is CASSQERFSYNSPLHF. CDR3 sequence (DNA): TGTGCCAGCAGCCAAGAGAGGTTCTCCTATAATTCACCCCTCCACTTT.

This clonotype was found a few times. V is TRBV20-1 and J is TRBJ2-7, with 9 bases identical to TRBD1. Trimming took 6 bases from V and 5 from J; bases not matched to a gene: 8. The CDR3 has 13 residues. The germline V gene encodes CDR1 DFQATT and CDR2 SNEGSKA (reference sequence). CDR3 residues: CSAGRDRVDEQYV. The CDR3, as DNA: TGCAGTGCCGGTCGGGACAGGGTCGACGAGCAGTACGTC.

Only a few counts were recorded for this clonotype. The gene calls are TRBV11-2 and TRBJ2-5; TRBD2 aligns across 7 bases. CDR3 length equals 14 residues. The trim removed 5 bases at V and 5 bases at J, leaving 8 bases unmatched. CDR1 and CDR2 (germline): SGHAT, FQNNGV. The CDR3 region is CASSRAGPLETQYF. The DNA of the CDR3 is TGTGCCAGCAGCCGAGCGGGACCCTTGGAGACCCAGTACTTC.

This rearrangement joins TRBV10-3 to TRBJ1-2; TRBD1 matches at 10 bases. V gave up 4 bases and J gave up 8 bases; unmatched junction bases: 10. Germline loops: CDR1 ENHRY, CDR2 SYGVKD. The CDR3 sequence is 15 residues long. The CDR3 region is CAISGSERTGGGYTF. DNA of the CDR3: TGTGCCATCAGTGGCTCGGAGAGGACAGGGGGAGGCTACACCTTC.

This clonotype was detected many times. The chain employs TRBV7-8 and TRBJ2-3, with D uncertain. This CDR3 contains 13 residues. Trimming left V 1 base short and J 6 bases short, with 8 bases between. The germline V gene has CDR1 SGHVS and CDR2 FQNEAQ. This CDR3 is CASSLGVDDTQYF. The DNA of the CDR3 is TGTGCCAGCAGCTTAGGAGTGGATGATACGCAGTATTTT.

As DNA, the CDR3 is TGTGCCAGTAGTCACGGCATGAACACTGAAGCTTTCTTT. Residues: CASSHGMNTEAFF. The rearrangement links TRBV19 to TRBJ1-1; D call uncertain. Deletions cut 5 bases from V and 0 bases from J, with 7 bases between. This CDR3 contains 13 residues. CDR1 is LNHDA, CDR2 SQIVND, per germline (reference sequence).

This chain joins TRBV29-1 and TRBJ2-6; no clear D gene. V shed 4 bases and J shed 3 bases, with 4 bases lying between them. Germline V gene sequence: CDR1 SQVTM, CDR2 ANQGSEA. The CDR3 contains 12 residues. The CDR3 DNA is TGCAGCGTTGCGGGTGGGGCCAACGTCCTGACTTTC. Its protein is CSVAGGANVLTF.

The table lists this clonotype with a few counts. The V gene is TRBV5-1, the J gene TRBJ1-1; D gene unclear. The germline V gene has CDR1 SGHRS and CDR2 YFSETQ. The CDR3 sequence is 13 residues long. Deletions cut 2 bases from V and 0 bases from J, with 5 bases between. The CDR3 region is CASSFNMNTEAFF. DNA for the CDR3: TGCGCCAGCAGCTTCAACATGAACACTGAAGCTTTCTTT.

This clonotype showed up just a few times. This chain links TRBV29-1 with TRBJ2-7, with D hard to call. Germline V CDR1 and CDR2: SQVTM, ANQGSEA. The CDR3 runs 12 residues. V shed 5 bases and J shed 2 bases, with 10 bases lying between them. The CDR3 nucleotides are TGCAGCGTTCCAACCAGCACCTACGAGCAGTACTTC. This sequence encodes CSVPTSTYEQYF.

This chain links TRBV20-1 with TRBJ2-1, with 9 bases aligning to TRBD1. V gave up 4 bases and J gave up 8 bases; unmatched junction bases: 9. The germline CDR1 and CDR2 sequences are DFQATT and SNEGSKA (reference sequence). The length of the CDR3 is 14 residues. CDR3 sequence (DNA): TGCAGTGCTAAGCCGGGACAGGGACTTCATGAGCAGTTCTTC. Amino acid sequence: CSAKPGQGLHEQFF.

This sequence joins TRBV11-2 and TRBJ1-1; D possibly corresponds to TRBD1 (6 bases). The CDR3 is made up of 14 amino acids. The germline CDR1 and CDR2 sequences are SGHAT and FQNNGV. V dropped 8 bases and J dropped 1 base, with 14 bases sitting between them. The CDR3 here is CASSSSRGNTEAFF. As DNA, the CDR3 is TGTGCCAGCTCCTCTAGCAGGGGGAACACTGAAGCTTTCTTT.

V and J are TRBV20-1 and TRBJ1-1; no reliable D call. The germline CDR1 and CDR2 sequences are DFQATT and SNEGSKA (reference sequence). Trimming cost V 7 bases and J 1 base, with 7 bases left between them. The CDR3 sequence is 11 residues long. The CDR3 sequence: CSVRSNTEAFF. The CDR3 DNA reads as TGCAGTGTCAGGTCGAACACTGAAGCTTTCTTT.

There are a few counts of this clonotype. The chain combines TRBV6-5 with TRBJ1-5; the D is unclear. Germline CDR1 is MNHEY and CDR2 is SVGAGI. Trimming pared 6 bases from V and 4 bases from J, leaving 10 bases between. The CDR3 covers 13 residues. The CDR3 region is CASSQNWNQPQHF. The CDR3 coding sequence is TGTGCCAGCAGCCAGAATTGGAATCAGCCCCAGCATTTT.

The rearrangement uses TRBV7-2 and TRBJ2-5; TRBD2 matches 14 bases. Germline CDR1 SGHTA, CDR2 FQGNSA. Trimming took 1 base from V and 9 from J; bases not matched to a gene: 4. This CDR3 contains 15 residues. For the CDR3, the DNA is TGTGCCAGCAGCTTAGGGGCGACTAGCGGGGGGGCCCAGTACTTC. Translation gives CASSLGATSGGAQYF.

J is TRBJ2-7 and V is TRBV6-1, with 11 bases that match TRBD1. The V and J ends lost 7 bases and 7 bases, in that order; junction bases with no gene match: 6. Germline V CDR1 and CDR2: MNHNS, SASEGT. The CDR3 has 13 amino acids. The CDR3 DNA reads TGTGCCAGCACCAGGACAGGGGGCTGGGAGCAGTACTTC. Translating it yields CASTRTGGWEQYF.

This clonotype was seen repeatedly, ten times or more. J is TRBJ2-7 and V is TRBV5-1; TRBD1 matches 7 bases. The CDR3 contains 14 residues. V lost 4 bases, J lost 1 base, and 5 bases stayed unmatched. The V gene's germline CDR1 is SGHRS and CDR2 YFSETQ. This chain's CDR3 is CASSHRDSSYEQYF. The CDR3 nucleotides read TGCGCCAGCAGCCACCGGGACAGTTCCTACGAGCAGTACTTC.